This T cell receptor beta chain appears in the sequencing data of a study of pediatric ulcerative colitis. Whole-study results and caveats: Blood samples from a couple of patients yielded substantially fewer templates and were excluded from blood-rectal overlap analysis. Two rectal clonotypes were found only in ulcerative colitis patients, all of them.

From germline, CDR1 is MGHDK and CDR2 SYGVNS. Trimming removed 4 bases from V and 1 base from J; junction bases left unmatched: 4. CDR3 size: 15 residues. The rectum was sampled with one to two pinch biopsies at colonoscopy. In regard to this clone: Its antigen is unknown.

Using immunoSEQ multiplex PCR, the repertoire was profiled, and TCRdb retains in-frame clones only, with some absent. The sample consists of 20,000 to 30,000 clones, more than 65% of them appearing once. The sequencing input was gut tissue. This chain uses TRBV25-1 with TRBJ2-1; 7 bases fit TRBD1. The clonotype originates from a boy between 10 and 17 years old with severe ulcerative colitis. CDR3 sequence: CASSGDRFSYNEQFF. The CDR3 nucleotides read TGTGCCAGCAGTGGGGACAGATTTTCCTACAATGAGCAGTTCTTC.